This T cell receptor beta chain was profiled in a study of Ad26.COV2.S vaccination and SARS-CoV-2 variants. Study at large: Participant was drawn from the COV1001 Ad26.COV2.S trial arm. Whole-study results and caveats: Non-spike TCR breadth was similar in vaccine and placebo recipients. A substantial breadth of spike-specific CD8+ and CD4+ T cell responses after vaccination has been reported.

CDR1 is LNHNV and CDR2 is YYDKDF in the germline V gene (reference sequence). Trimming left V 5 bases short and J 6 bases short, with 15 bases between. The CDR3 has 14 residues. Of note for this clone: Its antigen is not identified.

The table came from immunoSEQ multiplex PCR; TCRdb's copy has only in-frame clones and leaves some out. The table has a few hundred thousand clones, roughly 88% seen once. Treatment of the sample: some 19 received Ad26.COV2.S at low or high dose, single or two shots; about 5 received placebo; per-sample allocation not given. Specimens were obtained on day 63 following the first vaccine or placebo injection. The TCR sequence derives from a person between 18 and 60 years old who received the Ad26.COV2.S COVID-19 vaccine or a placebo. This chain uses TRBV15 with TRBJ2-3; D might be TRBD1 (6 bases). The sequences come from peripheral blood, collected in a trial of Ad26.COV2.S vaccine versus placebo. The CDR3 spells CATSGGRGRDTQYF. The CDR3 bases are TGTGCCACCAGCGGGGGCCGCGGTAGGGATACGCAGTATTTT.